Here is one T cell receptor beta chain with its context. This specimen belongs to a study of cytomegalovirus exposure and HLA in healthy donors. The ends were cut back, 4 bases at V and 4 bases at J, with 13 bases in the middle. From germline, CDR1 is MNHNS and CDR2 SASEGT. The CDR3 spans 14 residues. A multiplex PCR was run with 60 Vbeta primers and 13 Jbeta primers. Sequencing used immunoSEQ multiplex PCR; TCRdb keeps in-frame clones, though not all of them. Among 55,000 to 70,000 clones, 55% to 75% were seen once, and the ten largest hold 17%. This rearrangement joins TRBV6-1 to TRBJ2-5; TRBD1 is a possible D gene (5 bases). Sequenced material: PBMCs. The clonotype originates from a middle-aged man in good health and CMV-seropositive. DNA for the CDR3: TGTGCCAGCAGTGCCGCCTGGGGCGTAGAGACCCAGTACTTC. It yields the protein CASSAAWGVETQYF.